This T cell receptor (beta chain) stems from a study of blood T cell repertoires in COVID-19. The ends were cut back, 5 bases at V and 6 bases at J, with 14 bases in the middle. Germline V gene data show CDR1 as MNHEY and CDR2 as SVGEGT. This CDR3 spans 14 amino acids. Assay: immunoSEQ multiplex PCR; the TCRdb copy retains only in-frame clones and omits some. The sample comprises some 270,000 clones, 75% to 90% of which are singletons, and approximately 10% rests with the top ten. The sequencing sample was made of peripheral blood. The sequence was collected from a woman aged 70-85 years with acute or convalescent COVID-19. The V gene is TRBV6-2 or TRBV6-3, the J gene TRBJ2-1; D might be TRBD2 (6 bases). The CDR3 is CASSGKLASNEQFF. The CDR3 DNA is TGTGCCAGCAGTGGAAAACTAGCCTCCAATGAGCAGTTCTTC.